This TCR beta chain was sequenced in a study of CD8 T cells in Susac syndrome. Study-wide background: Blood was drawn from patients with Susac syndrome. At that point, they were therapy-naive, on corticosteroids, or on intravenous immunoglobulin alone.

TCR beta was sequenced from blood CD8+ and CD4+ T cells. Both CD4+ and CD8+ T cells were negatively isolated, and TEMRA cells underwent FACS enrichment. The CDR3 runs to 14 residues. CDR1 GTSNPN and CDR2 SVGIG come from the germline V gene (reference sequence). V trimming: 3 bases; J trimming: 2 bases; junction bases outside the gene matches: 2. Reverse transcription used about 0.45 to 1 ug RNA and random hexamers. TCR beta CDR3 was amplified by immunoSEQ multiplex PCR. This amplification extended across 54 Vbeta and 13 Jbeta segments. MiXCR was run by TCRdb on the immunoSEQ multiplex PCR reads, yielding one entry per CDR3 protein. Of about 150,000 distinct CDR3 sequences listed, more than 95% are singletons.

This sequence was found in a human donor with Susac syndrome. The chain carries TRBV30 and TRBJ2-1, with 9 bases lining up with TRBD1. Source material: CD4+ T cells from PBMCs. CDR3 in amino acids: CAWRGQGAYNEQFF. The CDR3 bases are TGTGCCTGGAGGGGACAGGGCGCCTACAATGAGCAGTTCTTC.